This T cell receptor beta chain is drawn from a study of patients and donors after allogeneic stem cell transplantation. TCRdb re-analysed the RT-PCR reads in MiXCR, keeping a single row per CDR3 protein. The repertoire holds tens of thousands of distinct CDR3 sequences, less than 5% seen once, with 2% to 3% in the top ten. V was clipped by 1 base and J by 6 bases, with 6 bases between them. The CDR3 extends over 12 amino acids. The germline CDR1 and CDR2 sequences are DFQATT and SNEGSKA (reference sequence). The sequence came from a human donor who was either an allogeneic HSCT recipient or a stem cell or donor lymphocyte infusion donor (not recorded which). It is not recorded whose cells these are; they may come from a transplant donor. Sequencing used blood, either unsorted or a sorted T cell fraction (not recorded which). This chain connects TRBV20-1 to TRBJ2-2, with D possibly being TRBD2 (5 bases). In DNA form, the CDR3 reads TGCAGTGCTAGAGCGGAGGCCGGGGAGCTGTTTTTT. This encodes CSARAEAGELFF.